Sequencing of this T cell receptor (beta chain) was carried out in a study of cytomegalovirus exposure and HLA in healthy donors. Trimming took 4 bases from V and 0 from J; bases not matched to a gene: 2. Germline lookup yields CDR1 LNHDA and CDR2 SQIVND (reference sequence). The CDR3 runs to 14 residues. Study results and limitations: The majority of CMV-associated TCR beta chains were reported as apparently HLA-restricted in a later analysis. Among immune exposure information, only CMV serostatus was available.

Researchers ran the PCR with 60 Vbeta and 13 Jbeta primers. Original analysis: About 11 million of 75 million to 85 million unique TCR beta chains were shared, per a later count. Only in-frame clones appear in the TCRdb table, and some are missing; sequencing was by immunoSEQ multiplex PCR. For V, J and clone size, that table is used; D and trimming come from the DNA. The sample contains 90,000 to 150,000 clones, more than 80% of which appear only once. In regard to this clone: Its cognate antigen is unknown.

This clonotype was obtained from a man between 40 and 49 years old in good health and CMV-seronegative. The chain recombines TRBV19 with TRBJ1-1; TRBD1 agrees at 7 bases. Sequenced material: PBMCs. The CDR3 sequence: CASSTGQLNTEAFF. DNA of the CDR3: TGTGCCAGTAGTACGGGACAGCTGAACACTGAAGCTTTCTTT.